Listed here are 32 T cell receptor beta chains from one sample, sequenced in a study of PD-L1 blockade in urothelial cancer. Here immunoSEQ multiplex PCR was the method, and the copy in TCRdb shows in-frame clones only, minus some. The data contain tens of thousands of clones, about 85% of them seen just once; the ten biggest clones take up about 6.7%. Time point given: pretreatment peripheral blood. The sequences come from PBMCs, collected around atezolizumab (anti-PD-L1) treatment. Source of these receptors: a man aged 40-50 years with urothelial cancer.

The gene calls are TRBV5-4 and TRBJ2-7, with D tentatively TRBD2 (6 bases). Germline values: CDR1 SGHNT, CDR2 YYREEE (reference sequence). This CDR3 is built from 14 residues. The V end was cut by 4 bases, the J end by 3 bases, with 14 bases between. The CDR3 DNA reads TGTGCCAGCAGCATATTGGCGGGGAACTACGAGCAGTACTTC. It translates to CASSILAGNYEQYF.

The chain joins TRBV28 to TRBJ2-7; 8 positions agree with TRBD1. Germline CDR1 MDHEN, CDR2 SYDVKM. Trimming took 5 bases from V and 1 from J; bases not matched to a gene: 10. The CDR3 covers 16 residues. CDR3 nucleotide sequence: TGTGCCAGCAGTGACTCCCCAGGGGGCGGTTCCTACGAGCAGTACTTC. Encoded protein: CASSDSPGGGSYEQYF.

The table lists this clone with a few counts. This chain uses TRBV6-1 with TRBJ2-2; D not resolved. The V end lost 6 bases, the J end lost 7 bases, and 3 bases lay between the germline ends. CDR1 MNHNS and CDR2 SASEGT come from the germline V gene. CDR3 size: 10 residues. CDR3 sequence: CASRSGELFF. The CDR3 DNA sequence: TGTGCCAGCAGGAGCGGGGAGCTGTTTTTT.

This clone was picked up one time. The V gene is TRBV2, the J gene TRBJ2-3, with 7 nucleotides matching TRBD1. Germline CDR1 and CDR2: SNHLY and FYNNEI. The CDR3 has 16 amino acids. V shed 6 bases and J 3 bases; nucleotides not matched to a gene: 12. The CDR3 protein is CASSSPTGRVTDTQYF. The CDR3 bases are TGTGCCAGCAGCTCTCCGACAGGGCGGGTTACAGATACGCAGTATTTT.

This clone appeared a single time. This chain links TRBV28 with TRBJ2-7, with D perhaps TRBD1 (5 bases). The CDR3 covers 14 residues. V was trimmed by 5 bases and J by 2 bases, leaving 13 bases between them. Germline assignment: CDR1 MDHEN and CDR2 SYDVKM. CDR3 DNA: TGTGCCAGCAGTCCCGCCCCAGGGCCCTACGAGCAGTACTTC. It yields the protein CASSPAPGPYEQYF.

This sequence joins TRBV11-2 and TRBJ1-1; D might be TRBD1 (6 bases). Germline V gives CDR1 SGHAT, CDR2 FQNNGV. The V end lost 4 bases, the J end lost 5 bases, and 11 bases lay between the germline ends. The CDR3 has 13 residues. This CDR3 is CASSSQGYTEAFF. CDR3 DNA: TGTGCCAGCAGCTCCCAGGGGTATACTGAAGCTTTCTTT.

The CDR3 loop is CASVGGPGGNEQFF. In DNA, the CDR3 is TGTGCCAGCGTGGGGGGGCCTGGTGGCAATGAGCAGTTCTTC. J is TRBJ2-1 and V is TRBV7-9; D might be TRBD2 (7 bases). The CDR3 runs 14 residues. V lost 8 bases and J lost 6, with 17 bases in between. Germline V gene data show CDR1 as SEHNR and CDR2 as FQNEAQ (reference sequence).

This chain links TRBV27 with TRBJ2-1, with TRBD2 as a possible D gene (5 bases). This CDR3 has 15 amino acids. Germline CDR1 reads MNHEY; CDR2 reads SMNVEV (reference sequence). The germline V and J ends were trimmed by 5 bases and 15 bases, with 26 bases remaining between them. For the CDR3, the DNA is TGTGCCAGCAGTCCCTACGTGACTATCCCGCGCTCGGGGTTCTTC. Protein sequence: CASSPYVTIPRSGFF.

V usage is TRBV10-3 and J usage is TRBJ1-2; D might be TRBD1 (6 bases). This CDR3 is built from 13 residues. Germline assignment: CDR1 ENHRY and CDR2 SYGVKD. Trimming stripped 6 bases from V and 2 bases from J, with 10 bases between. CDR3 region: CAIRGHGNYGYTF. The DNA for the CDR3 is TGTGCCATCAGGGGACACGGAAACTATGGCTACACCTTC.

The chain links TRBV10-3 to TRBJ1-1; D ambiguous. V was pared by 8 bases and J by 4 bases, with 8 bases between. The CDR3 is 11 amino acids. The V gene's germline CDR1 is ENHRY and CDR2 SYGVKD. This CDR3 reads CAIRGSTEAFF. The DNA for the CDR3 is TGTGCCATCCGAGGGAGCACTGAAGCTTTCTTT.

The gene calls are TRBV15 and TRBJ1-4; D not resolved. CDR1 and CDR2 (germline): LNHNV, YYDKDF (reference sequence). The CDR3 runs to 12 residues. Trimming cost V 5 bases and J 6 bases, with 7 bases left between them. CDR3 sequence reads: CATSYGYEKLFF. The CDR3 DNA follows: TGTGCCACCAGCTACGGGTATGAAAAACTGTTTTTT. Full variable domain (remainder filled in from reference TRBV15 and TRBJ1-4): DAMVIQNPRYQVTQFGKPVTLSCSQTLNHNVMYWYQQKSSQAPKLLFHYYDKDFNNEADTPDNFQSRRPNTSFCFLDIRSPGLGDTAMYLCATSYGYEKLFFGSGTQLSVL.

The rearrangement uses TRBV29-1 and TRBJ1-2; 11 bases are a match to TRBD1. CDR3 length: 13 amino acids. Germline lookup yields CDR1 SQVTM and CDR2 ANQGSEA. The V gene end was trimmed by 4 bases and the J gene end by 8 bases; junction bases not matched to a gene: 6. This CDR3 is CSVGGTGGRGYTF. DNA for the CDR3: TGCAGCGTTGGAGGGACAGGGGGTAGAGGCTACACCTTC.

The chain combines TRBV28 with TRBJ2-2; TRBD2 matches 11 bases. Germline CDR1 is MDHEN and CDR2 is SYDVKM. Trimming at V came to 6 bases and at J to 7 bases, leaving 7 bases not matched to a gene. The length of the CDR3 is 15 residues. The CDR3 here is CASRIAGGPGGELFF. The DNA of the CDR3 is TGTGCCAGCAGAATAGCGGGAGGGCCGGGCGGGGAGCTGTTTTTT.

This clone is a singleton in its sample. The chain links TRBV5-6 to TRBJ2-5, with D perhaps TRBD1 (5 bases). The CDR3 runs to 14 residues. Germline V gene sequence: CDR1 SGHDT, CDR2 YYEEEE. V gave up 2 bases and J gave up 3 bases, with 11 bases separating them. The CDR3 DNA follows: TGTGCCAGCAGCTTCATCAGCAGGGAAGAGACCCAGTACTTC. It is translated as CASSFISREETQYF.

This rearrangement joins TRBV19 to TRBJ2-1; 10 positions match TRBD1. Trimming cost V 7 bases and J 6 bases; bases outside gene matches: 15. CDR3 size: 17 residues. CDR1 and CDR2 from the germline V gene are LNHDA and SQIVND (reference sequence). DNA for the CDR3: TGTGCCAGTACCGCGCGGGACAGGGGAGGAATTAGCAATGAGCAGTTCTTC. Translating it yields CASTARDRGGISNEQFF. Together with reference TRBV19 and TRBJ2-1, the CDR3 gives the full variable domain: DGGITQSPKYLFRKEGQNVTLSCEQNLNHDAMYWYRQDPGQGLRLIYYSQIVNDFQKGDIAEGYSVSREKKESFPLTVTSAQKNPTAFYLCASTARDRGGISNEQFFGPGTRLTVL.

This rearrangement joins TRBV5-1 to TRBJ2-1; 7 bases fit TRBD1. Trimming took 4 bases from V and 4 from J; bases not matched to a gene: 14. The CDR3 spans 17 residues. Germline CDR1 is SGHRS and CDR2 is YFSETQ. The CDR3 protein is CASSPRAGTEYYNEQFF. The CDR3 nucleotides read TGCGCCAGCAGCCCCCGGGCCGGGACAGAATATTACAATGAGCAGTTCTTC.

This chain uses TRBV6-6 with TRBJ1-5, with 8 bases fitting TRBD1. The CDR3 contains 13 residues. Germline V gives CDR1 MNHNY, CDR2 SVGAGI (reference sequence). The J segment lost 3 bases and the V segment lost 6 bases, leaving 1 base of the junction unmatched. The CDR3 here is CASRTGANQPQHF. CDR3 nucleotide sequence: TGTGCCAGCAGGACAGGGGCCAATCAGCCCCAGCATTTT.

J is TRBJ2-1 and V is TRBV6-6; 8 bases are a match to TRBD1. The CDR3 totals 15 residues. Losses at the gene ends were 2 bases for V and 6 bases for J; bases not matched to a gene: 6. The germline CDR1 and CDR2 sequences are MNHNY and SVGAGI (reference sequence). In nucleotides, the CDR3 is TGTGCCAGCAGTTACCAGGGGGCGTTGGGCAATGAGCAGTTCTTC. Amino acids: CASSYQGALGNEQFF.

This CDR3 reads CASSNRRGDTEAFF. The CDR3 nucleotides read TGTGCCAGCAGTAACAGGCGGGGGGACACTGAAGCTTTCTTT. The chain combines TRBV6-5 with TRBJ1-1; D possibly corresponds to TRBD1 (5 bases). This CDR3 has 14 residues. Germline CDR1 MNHEY, CDR2 SVGAGI. Trimming cost V 5 bases and J 3 bases, with 13 bases left between them.

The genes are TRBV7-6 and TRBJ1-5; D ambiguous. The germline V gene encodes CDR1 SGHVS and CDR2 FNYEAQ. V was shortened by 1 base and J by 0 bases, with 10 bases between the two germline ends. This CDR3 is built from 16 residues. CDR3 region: CASSLEGRYSNQPQHF. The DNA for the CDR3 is TGTGCCAGCAGCTTAGAAGGGAGATATAGCAATCAGCCCCAGCATTTT.

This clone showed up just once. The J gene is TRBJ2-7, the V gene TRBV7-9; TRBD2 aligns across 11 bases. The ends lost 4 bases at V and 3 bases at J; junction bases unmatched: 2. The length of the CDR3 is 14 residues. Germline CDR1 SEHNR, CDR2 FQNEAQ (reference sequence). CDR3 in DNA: TGTGCCAGCAGCTCGACTAGCGGGAACTACGAGCAGTACTTC. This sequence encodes CASSSTSGNYEQYF.

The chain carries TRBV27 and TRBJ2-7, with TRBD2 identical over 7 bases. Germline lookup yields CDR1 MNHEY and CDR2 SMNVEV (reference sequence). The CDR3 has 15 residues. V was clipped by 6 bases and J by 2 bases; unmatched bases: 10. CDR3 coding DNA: TGTGCCAGCAGGATAATGAGCGGGAACACCTACGAGCAGTACTTC. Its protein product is CASRIMSGNTYEQYF.

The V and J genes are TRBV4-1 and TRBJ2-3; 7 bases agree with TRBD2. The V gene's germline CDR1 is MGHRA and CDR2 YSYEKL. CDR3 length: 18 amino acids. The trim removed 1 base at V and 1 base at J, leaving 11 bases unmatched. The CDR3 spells CASSQAPLRAGGTDTQYF. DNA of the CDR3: TGCGCCAGCAGCCAAGCCCCTTTGAGGGCGGGGGGCACAGATACGCAGTATTTT.

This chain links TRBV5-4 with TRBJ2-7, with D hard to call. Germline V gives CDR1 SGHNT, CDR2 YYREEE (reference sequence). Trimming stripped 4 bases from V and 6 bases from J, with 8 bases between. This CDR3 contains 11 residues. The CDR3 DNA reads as TGTGCCAGCAGCGGAGCCTCCGAGCAGTACTTC. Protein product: CASSGASEQYF. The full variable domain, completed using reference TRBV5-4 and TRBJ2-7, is ETGVTQSPTHLIKTRGQQVTLRCSSQSGHNTVSWYQQALGQGPQFIFQYYREEENGRGNFPPRFSGLQFPNYSSELNVNALELDDSALYLCASSGASEQYFGPGTRLTVT.

The CDR3 DNA reads as TGTGCCAGCAGCTCCCGGGGGGTGGGAGAGAGTGGCTACACCTTC. This sequence encodes CASSSRGVGESGYTF. This sequence joins TRBV9 and TRBJ1-2; TRBD1 is a possible D gene (5 bases). Trimming removed 4 bases from V and 7 bases from J, with 20 bases in between. Germline V gene lookup returns CDR1 SGDLS and CDR2 YYNGEE. The CDR3 is 15 residues long.

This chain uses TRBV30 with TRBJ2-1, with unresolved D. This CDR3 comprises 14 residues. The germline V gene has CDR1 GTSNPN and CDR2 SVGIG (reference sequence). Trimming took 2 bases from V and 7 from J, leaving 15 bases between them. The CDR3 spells CAWSNFASLNEQFF. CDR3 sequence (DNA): TGTGCCTGGAGTAATTTTGCGTCTCTTAATGAGCAGTTCTTC.

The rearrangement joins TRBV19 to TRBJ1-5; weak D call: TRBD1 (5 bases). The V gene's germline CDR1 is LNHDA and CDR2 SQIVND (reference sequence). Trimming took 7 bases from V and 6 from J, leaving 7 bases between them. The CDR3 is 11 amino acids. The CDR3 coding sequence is TGTGCCAGTATGACAGTTCAGCCCCAGCATTTT. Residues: CASMTVQPQHF.

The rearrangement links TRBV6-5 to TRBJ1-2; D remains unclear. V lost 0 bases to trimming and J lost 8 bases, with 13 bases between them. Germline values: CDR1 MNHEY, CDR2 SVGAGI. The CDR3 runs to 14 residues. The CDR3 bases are TGTGCCAGCAGTTACTCGAGGCGGGGTGAGGGCTACACCTTC. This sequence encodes CASSYSRRGEGYTF.

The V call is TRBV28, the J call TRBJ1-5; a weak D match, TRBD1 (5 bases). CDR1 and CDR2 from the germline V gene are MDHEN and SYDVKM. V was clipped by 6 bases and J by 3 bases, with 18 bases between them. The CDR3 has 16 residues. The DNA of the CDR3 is TGTGCCAGCAGCGCGGTGGCGGGGGATTCCAATCAGCCCCAGCATTTT. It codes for CASSAVAGDSNQPQHF. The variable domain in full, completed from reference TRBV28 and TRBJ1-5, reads DVKVTQSSRYLVKRTGEKVFLECVQDMDHENMFWYRQDPGLGLRLIYFSYDVKMKEKGDIPEGYSVSREKKERFSLILESASTNQTSMYLCASSAVAGDSNQPQHFGDGTRLSIL.

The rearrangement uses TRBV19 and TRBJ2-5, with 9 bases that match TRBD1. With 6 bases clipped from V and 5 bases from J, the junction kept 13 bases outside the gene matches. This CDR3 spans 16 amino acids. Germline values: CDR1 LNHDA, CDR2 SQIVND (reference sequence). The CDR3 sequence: CASSPGTGNSGETQYF. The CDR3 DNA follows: TGTGCCAGTAGCCCCGGGACAGGGAACTCCGGGGAGACCCAGTACTTC. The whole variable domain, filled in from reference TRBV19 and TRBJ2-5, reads DGGITQSPKYLFRKEGQNVTLSCEQNLNHDAMYWYRQDPGQGLRLIYYSQIVNDFQKGDIAEGYSVSREKKESFPLTVTSAQKNPTAFYLCASSPGTGNSGETQYFGPGTRLLVL.

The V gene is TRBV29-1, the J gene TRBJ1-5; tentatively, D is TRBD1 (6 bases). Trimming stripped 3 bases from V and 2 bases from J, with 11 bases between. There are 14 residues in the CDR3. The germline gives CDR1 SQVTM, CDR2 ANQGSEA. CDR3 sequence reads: CSVEVQGGNQPQHF. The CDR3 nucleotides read TGCAGCGTTGAGGTACAGGGAGGCAATCAGCCCCAGCATTTT. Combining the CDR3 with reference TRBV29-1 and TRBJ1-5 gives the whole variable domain SAVISQKPSRDICQRGTSLTIQCQVDSQVTMMFWYRQQPGQSLTLIATANQGSEATYESGFVIDKFPISRPNLTFSTLTVSNMSPEDSSIYLCSVEVQGGNQPQHFGDGTRLSIL.

The CDR3 reads CASRLEAGLSYEQYF. The CDR3 DNA is TGTGCCAGCAGGTTGGAAGCGGGTCTCTCCTACGAGCAGTACTTC. The chain links TRBV2 to TRBJ2-7; possible D gene TRBD2, 6 bases. Trimming cost V 6 bases and J 0 bases, with 15 bases left between them. The CDR3 runs 15 residues. The V gene's germline CDR1 is SNHLY and CDR2 FYNNEI.